The 19 T cell receptor beta chains presented below share a single source sample, sequenced in a study of T cell responses to AZD1222 COVID-19 vaccine. Only in-frame clones appear in the TCRdb table, and some are missing; sequencing was by immunoSEQ multiplex PCR. This repertoire shows about 81,000 clones, 90% found once; its top ten account for 5.4%. Source: peripheral blood, taken 28 days after the second AZD1222 dose. These receptors all come from an adult who received the AZD1222 COVID-19 vaccine.

This chain links TRBV24-1 with TRBJ2-2; D tentatively reads TRBD1 or TRBD2 (5 bases each). The CDR3 spans 16 residues. Trimming took 0 bases from V and 5 from J, leaving 12 bases between them. Per the germline V gene, CDR1 is KGHDR and CDR2 is SFDVKD. DNA for the CDR3: TGTGCCACCAGTGATTTGCGAGGGGCCCGAACCGGGGAGCTGTTTTTT. It translates to CATSDLRGARTGELFF.

This chain links TRBV5-6 with TRBJ1-2; 7 bases are a match to TRBD1. The CDR3 length is 16 residues. Unmatched junction bases numbered 9, after V lost 1 base and J lost 3 bases. Per the germline V gene, CDR1 is SGHDT and CDR2 is YYEEEE. The CDR3 coding sequence is TGTGCCAGCAGCTTGAGAAGGGGGCAATTGGACTATGGCTACACCTTC. Encoded protein: CASSLRRGQLDYGYTF. Variable domain in full (rest from reference TRBV5-6 and TRBJ1-2): DAGVTQSPTHLIKTRGQQVTLRCSPKSGHDTVSWYQQALGQGPQFIFQYYEEEERQRGNFPDRFSGHQFPNYSSELNVNALLLGDSALYLCASSLRRGQLDYGYTFGSGTRLTVV.

The chain joins TRBV28 to TRBJ2-7; TRBD1 matches 10 bases. Germline CDR1 MDHEN, CDR2 SYDVKM. V lost 10 bases to trimming and J lost 6 bases; unmatched junction nucleotides: 6. The CDR3 contains 12 residues. The CDR3, as DNA: TGTGCCACTGGGACAGGGGTAAGCGAGCAGTACTTC. It codes for CATGTGVSEQYF.

This chain joins TRBV7-9 and TRBJ1-3, with D possibly being TRBD1 (5 bases). This CDR3 is 15 amino acids long. V was clipped by 6 bases and J by 0 bases, with 12 bases between them. CDR1 is SEHNR and CDR2 is FQNEAQ in the germline V gene (reference sequence). The CDR3 is CASSRTGYSGNTIYF. In DNA form, the CDR3 reads TGTGCCAGCAGTCGTACAGGCTACTCTGGAAACACCATATATTTT. The full variable domain, its missing parts supplied by reference TRBV7-9 and TRBJ1-3, is DTGVSQNPRHKITKRGQNVTFRCDPISEHNRLYWYRQTLGQGPEFLTYFQNEAQLEKSRLLSDRFSAERPKGSFSTLEIQRTEQGDSAMYLCASSRTGYSGNTIYFGEGSWLTVV.

Comment on this clone: One end of the junction varies from germline; a read error may be responsible. The CDR3 bases are TGCAGCGTTCGGGTGGCGGGGGGGAAAACCGAGGAGCTGTTTTTT. Its protein product is CSVRVAGGKTEELFF. This chain joins TRBV29-1 and TRBJ2-2, with 9 bases fitting TRBD2. CDR1 and CDR2 from the germline V gene are SQVTM and ANQGSEA. This CDR3 is 15 amino acids long.

The V and J genes are TRBV28 and TRBJ1-2; D is unresolved. The V end lost 2 bases, the J end lost 7 bases, and 14 bases lay between the germline ends. This CDR3 spans 14 amino acids. Germline CDR1 and CDR2: MDHEN and SYDVKM. CDR3: CASSLVASRPGYTF. DNA for the CDR3: TGTGCCAGCAGTTTAGTGGCGAGCCGGCCTGGCTACACCTTC.

The V and J genes are TRBV5-1 and TRBJ2-1; 11 bases match TRBD2. Per the germline V gene, CDR1 is SGHRS and CDR2 is YFSETQ. The CDR3 is 15 amino acids. Trimming cost V 2 bases and J 7 bases; bases outside gene matches: 5. The CDR3 DNA sequence: TGCGCCAGCAGCTTCCTAGCGGGGGGTGGGAATGAGCAGTTCTTC. It encodes CASSFLAGGGNEQFF.

This chain links TRBV18 with TRBJ1-6; D possibly corresponds to TRBD1 (5 bases). Germline assignment: CDR1 KGHSH and CDR2 LQKENI. This CDR3 region has 14 residues. The V end lost 3 bases, the J end lost 8 bases, and 11 bases lay between the germline ends. In DNA form, the CDR3 reads TGTGCCAGCTCACCCTCGGGGGGGGATTCACCCCTCCACTTT. It yields the protein CASSPSGGDSPLHF.

This sequence joins TRBV5-1 and TRBJ1-1; 8 bases agree with TRBD1. Per the germline V gene, CDR1 is SGHRS and CDR2 is YFSETQ. This CDR3 spans 16 amino acids. Trimming cost V 4 bases and J 0 bases; bases outside gene matches: 8. CDR3 in DNA: TGCGCCAGCAGCCTCGGACAGGGTAGGTTGAACACTGAAGCTTTCTTT. This sequence encodes CASSLGQGRLNTEAFF.

This rearrangement joins TRBV6-4 to TRBJ1-5; D not certain. Per the germline V gene, CDR1 is MRHNA and CDR2 is SNTAGT. The CDR3 is 14 amino acids. V was pared by 11 bases and J by 4 bases, with 18 bases between. The CDR3: CAAVRRSRNQPQHF. DNA for the CDR3: TGTGCCGCCGTCAGAAGGTCGCGAAATCAGCCCCAGCATTTT.

The J gene is TRBJ1-1, the V gene TRBV5-1; D is unclear. Germline assignment: CDR1 SGHRS and CDR2 YFSETQ. V dropped 0 bases and J dropped 1 base, with 13 bases sitting between them. This CDR3 is built from 16 residues. The CDR3 region has the DNA TGCGCCAGCAGCTTGGGGAGTGGGGTCGGGAACACTGAAGCTTTCTTT. Protein product: CASSLGSGVGNTEAFF.

The chain carries TRBV4-3 and TRBJ1-2; D remains ambiguous. Germline CDR1 LGHNA, CDR2 YSLEER. Trimming stripped 0 bases from V and 4 bases from J, with 12 bases between. There are 15 residues in the CDR3. The chain's CDR3 is CASSQDLTVGYGYTF. As DNA, the CDR3 is TGCGCCAGCAGCCAAGATCTTACGGTGGGCTATGGCTACACCTTC.

This clone was detected once. The rearrangement uses TRBV19 and TRBJ1-1; possible D gene TRBD1, 6 bases. Germline V lookup: CDR1 LNHDA, CDR2 SQIVND (reference sequence). Trimming stripped 7 bases from V and 2 bases from J, with 17 bases between. The CDR3 covers 15 residues. CDR3 DNA: TGTGCCAGTAATTTGGGGAGGGGGACCAACACTGAAGCTTTCTTT. Amino acids: CASNLGRGTNTEAFF.

This sequence joins TRBV28 and TRBJ2-7; D tentatively fits TRBD1 or TRBD2 (5 bases each). CDR1 MDHEN and CDR2 SYDVKM come from the germline V gene. The CDR3 contains 14 residues. Trimming cost V 8 bases and J 5 bases, with 19 bases left between them. The DNA for the CDR3 is TGTGCCAGCGGGGGACCCGGGCTAGGGAACGAGCAGTACTTC. Its protein product is CASGGPGLGNEQYF.

The chain recombines TRBV28 with TRBJ1-1; D uncertain. Germline CDR1 reads MDHEN; CDR2 reads SYDVKM. CDR3 size: 14 residues. Trimming removed 4 bases at V and 3 bases at J, with 12 bases between. CDR3 bases: TGTGCCAGCAGTTCCTCCCAGCGGGACACTGAAGCTTTCTTT. Residues: CASSSSQRDTEAFF. Full variable domain (outside the CDR3, taken from reference TRBV28 and TRBJ1-1): DVKVTQSSRYLVKRTGEKVFLECVQDMDHENMFWYRQDPGLGLRLIYFSYDVKMKEKGDIPEGYSVSREKKERFSLILESASTNQTSMYLCASSSSQRDTEAFFGQGTRLTVV.

This sequence joins TRBV10-3 and TRBJ2-3, with D hard to call. This CDR3 contains 13 residues. The germline gives CDR1 ENHRY, CDR2 SYGVKD. Trimming cost V 6 bases and J 0 bases, with 7 bases left between them. In DNA form, the CDR3 reads TGTGCCATCAGAGTGGGCAGCACAGATACGCAGTATTTT. Translated, it gives CAIRVGSTDTQYF.

The chain recombines TRBV7-8 with TRBJ1-1; D is possibly TRBD1 (6 bases). CDR3 length: 16 amino acids. The V gene's germline CDR1 is SGHVS and CDR2 FQNEAQ. Trimming pared 5 bases from V and 0 bases from J, leaving 16 bases between. CDR3 in DNA: TGTGCCAGCAGCCCCCCCCCACAGGGATTGAACACTGAAGCTTTCTTT. This codes for CASSPPPQGLNTEAFF.

This chain joins TRBV10-1 and TRBJ1-1; D is unclear. V was trimmed by 4 bases and J by 1 base, leaving 10 bases between them. CDR1 and CDR2 from the germline V gene are WNHNN and SYGVQD (reference sequence). This CDR3 is built from 14 residues. Here the CDR3 reads CASSVKGGNTEAFF. CDR3 DNA: TGCGCCAGCAGTGTAAAGGGCGGGAACACTGAAGCTTTCTTT.

This rearrangement joins TRBV3-1 (or the pseudogene TRBV3-2) to TRBJ2-3; 11 bases map to TRBD2. The germline CDR1 and CDR2 sequences are LGHDT and YNNKEL (reference sequence). Losses at the gene ends were 2 bases for V and 2 bases for J; bases not matched to a gene: 6. The CDR3 length is 17 residues. CDR3 loop: CASSQMTSGATTDTQYF. For the CDR3, the DNA is TGTGCCAGCAGCCAAATGACTAGCGGGGCAACCACAGATACGCAGTATTTT.